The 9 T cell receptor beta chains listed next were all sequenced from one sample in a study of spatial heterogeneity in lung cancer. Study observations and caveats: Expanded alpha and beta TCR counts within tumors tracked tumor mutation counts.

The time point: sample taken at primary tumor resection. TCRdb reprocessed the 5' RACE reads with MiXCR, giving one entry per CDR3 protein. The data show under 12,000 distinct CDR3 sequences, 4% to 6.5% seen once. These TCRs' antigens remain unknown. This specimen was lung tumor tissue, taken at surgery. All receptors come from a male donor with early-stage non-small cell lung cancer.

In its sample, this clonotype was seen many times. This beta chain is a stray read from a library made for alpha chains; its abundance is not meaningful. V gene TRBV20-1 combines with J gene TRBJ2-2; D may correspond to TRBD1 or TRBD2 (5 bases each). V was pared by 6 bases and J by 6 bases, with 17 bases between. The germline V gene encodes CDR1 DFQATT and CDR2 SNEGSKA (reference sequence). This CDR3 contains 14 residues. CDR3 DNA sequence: TGCAGTGCCAGAAAGGGGAGCTGGGCCGGGGAGCTGTTTTTT. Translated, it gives CSARKGSWAGELFF.

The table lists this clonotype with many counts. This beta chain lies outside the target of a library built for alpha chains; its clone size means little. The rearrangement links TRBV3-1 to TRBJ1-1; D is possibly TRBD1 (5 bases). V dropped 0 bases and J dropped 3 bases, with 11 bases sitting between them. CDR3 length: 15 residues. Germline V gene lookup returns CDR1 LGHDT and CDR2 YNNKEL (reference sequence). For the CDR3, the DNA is TGTGCCAGCAGCCAAGAGGGGGGAGGACACACTGAAGCTTTCTTT. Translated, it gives CASSQEGGGHTEAFF.

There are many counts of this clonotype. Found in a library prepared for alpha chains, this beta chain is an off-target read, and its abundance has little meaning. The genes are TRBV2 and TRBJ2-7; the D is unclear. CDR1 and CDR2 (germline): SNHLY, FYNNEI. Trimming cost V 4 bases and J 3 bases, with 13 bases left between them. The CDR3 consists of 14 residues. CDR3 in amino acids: CASSVDGTFYEQYF. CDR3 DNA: TGTGCCAGCAGTGTTGACGGCACTTTCTACGAGCAGTACTTC.

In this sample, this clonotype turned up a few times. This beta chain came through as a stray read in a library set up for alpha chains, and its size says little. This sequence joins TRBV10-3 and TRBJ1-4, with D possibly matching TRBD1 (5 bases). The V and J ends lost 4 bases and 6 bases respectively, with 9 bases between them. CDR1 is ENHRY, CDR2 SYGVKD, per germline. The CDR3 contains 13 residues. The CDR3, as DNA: TGTGCCATCAGTGGGGGCGAGGATGAAAAACTGTTTTTT. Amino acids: CAISGGEDEKLFF.

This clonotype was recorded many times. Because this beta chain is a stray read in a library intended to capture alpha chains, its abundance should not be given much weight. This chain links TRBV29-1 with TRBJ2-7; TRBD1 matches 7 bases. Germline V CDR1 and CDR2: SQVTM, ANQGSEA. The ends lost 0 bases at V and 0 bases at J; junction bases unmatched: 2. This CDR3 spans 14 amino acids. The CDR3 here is CSVEDRDSSYEQYF. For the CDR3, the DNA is TGCAGCGTTGAAGACCGGGACAGCTCCTACGAGCAGTACTTC.

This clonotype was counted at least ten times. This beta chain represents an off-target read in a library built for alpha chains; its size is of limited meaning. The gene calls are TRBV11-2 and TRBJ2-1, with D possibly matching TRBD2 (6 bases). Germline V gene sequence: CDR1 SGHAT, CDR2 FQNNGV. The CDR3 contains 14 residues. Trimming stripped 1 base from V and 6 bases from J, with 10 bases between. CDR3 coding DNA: TGTGCCAGCAGCTTAGGACCAGCGGGCAATGAGCAGTTCTTC. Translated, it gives CASSLGPAGNEQFF.

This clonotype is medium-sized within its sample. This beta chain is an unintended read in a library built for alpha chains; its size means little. The CDR3 DNA follows: TGTGCCAGCAGCCAAGAGGGGTACAGCAATCAGCCCCAGCATTTT. Its translation is CASSQEGYSNQPQHF. The V gene is TRBV4-2, the J gene TRBJ1-5, with D hard to call. The CDR3 is made up of 15 amino acids. From germline, CDR1 is LGHNA and CDR2 YNFKEQ. V was cut by 0 bases and J by 1 base, with 7 bases left in between.

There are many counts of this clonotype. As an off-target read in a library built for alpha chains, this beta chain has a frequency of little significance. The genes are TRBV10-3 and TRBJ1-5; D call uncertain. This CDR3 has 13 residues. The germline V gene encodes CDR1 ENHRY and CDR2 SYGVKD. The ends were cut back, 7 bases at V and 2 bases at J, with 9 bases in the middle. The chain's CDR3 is CAINGEGNQPQHF. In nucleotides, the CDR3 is TGTGCCATCAACGGGGAAGGCAATCAGCCCCAGCATTTT.

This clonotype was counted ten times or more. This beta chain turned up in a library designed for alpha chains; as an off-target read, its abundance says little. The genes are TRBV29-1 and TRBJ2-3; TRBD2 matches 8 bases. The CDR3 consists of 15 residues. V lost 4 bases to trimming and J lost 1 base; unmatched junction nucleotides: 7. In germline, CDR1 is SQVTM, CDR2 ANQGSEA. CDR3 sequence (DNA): TGCAGCGTTGTCCCTAGCGGGCCTGGCACAGATACGCAGTATTTT. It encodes CSVVPSGPGTDTQYF.